This entry lists 14 T cell receptor beta chains sequenced from one sample in a study of naive and memory T cell subsets. Two oligonucleotides, mixed equimolar, formed the beta constant-region primer covering TRBC1 and TRBC2. From the UMI-ligation and nested PCR reads, TCRdb called clonotypes with MiXCR, one entry per CDR3 protein. The data hold about 21,000 distinct CDR3 sequences, with roughly 11% observed a single time. Material for sequencing was central memory CD8+ T cells from blood. The receptors were gathered from a human donor in good health.

The chain combines TRBV5-1 with TRBJ2-1; D tentatively reads TRBD1 or TRBD2 (5 bases each). Trimming left V 4 bases short and J 7 bases short, with 9 bases between. The length of the CDR3 is 12 residues. Germline lookup yields CDR1 SGHRS and CDR2 YFSETQ. The CDR3 nucleotides read TGCGCCAGCAGCGGGACGGCAAATGAGCAGTTCTTC. It translates to CASSGTANEQFF.

This clonotype was seen repeatedly, ten times or more. The rearrangement uses TRBV12-3 or TRBV12-4 and TRBJ2-1, with D uncertain. The length of the CDR3 is 11 residues. V shed 1 base and J shed 7 bases, with 2 bases lying between them. CDR3 loop: CASSLGNEQFF. Here the CDR3 DNA reads TGTGCCAGCAGTTTAGGAAATGAGCAGTTCTTC.

This clonotype has just a few counts. The chain has TRBV5-6 and TRBJ2-1; the match to TRBD1 covers 8 bases. Germline CDR1 and CDR2: SGHDT and YYEEEE. The CDR3 covers 17 residues. Trimming at V came to 3 bases and at J to 5 bases, leaving 13 bases not matched to a gene. For the CDR3, the DNA is TGTGCCAGCAGCTATTACGGACAGGGATGGGGTCACAATGAGCAGTTCTTC. Encoded protein: CASSYYGQGWGHNEQFF.

This clonotype came up a few times. The chain employs TRBV12-3 or TRBV12-4 and TRBJ2-1; 8 positions match TRBD2. The CDR3 loop spans 12 amino acids. Losses at the gene ends were 6 bases for V and 9 bases for J; bases not matched to a gene: 4. The CDR3 DNA sequence: TGTGCCAGCAGCCCCAGCGGGAGTGAGCAGTTCTTC. Its translation: CASSPSGSEQFF.

This clonotype was counted once. The chain joins TRBV9 to TRBJ1-2, with unresolved D. Deletions cut 3 bases from V and 6 bases from J, with 21 bases between. This CDR3 contains 16 residues. Germline V gene data show CDR1 as SGDLS and CDR2 as YYNGEE. This CDR3 reads CASSAAGNNPGNGYTF. For the CDR3, the DNA is TGTGCCAGCAGCGCAGCTGGCAACAACCCGGGGAATGGCTACACCTTC.

The chain carries TRBV20-1 and TRBJ2-7; the D is unclear. The germline V and J ends were trimmed by 3 bases and 3 bases, with 12 bases remaining between them. The CDR3 loop spans 13 amino acids. The germline CDR1 and CDR2 sequences are DFQATT and SNEGSKA (reference sequence). CDR3 sequence: CSASGDNHYEQYF. The CDR3 coding sequence is TGCAGTGCTAGTGGTGACAATCACTACGAGCAGTACTTC.

Sample share makes this clonotype medium-sized. The CDR3 loop is CASSYSGFVNEQFF. The CDR3 DNA sequence: TGTGCCAGCAGTTACTCGGGATTCGTCAATGAGCAGTTCTTC. This chain connects TRBV6-5 to TRBJ2-1, with unresolved D. In germline, CDR1 is MNHEY, CDR2 SVGAGI. This CDR3 region has 14 residues. V was clipped by 0 bases and J by 6 bases, with 9 bases between them.

V is TRBV7-6 and J is TRBJ2-7; no definite D call. Germline CDR1 is SGHVS and CDR2 is FNYEAQ. V gave up 1 base and J gave up 0 bases, with 7 bases separating them. CDR3 length equals 14 residues. CDR3 residues: CASSLEVSSYEQYF. CDR3 coding DNA: TGTGCCAGCAGCTTAGAGGTTAGCTCCTACGAGCAGTACTTC. The variable domain in full, with the rest retrieved from reference TRBV7-6 and TRBJ2-7, is GAGVSQSPRYKVTKRGQDVALRCDPISGHVSLYWYRQALGQGPEFLTYFNYEAQQDKSGLPNDRFSAERPEGSISTLTIQRTEQRDSAMYRCASSLEVSSYEQYFGPGTRLTVT.

This clonotype has at least ten counts. A much more abundant neighbour one base away suggests this may be a read error. V gene TRBV9 combines with J gene TRBJ2-1, with D maybe TRBD1 (6 bases). V gave up 3 bases and J gave up 7 bases, with 11 bases separating them. Germline V gene sequence: CDR1 SGDLS, CDR2 YYNGEE. This CDR3 has 13 amino acids. The CDR3 DNA sequence: TGTGCCAGCAGCGGAGGCCAGGGGAATGAGCAGTTCTTC. Translated: CASSGGQGNEQFF.

This clonotype has a handful of counts. The V and J genes are TRBV2 and TRBJ2-1; TRBD2 agrees at 10 bases. This CDR3 region has 16 residues. Trimming cost V 5 bases and J 3 bases; bases outside gene matches: 7. Per germline, CDR1 SNHLY and CDR2 FYNNEI. The CDR3 region has the DNA TGTGCCAGCAGTCGAAACCTAGCGGGAGACTACAATGAGCAGTTCTTC. Its translation: CASSRNLAGDYNEQFF.

There are many counts of this clonotype. The V and J genes are TRBV4-1 and TRBJ1-1; no clear D. V lost 3 bases, J lost 1 base, and 9 bases lay in between. The germline V gene encodes CDR1 MGHRA and CDR2 YSYEKL. The CDR3 is 14 residues long. CDR3 region: CASSQNRQNTEAFF. The CDR3 nucleotides read TGCGCCAGCAGCCAGAATCGCCAGAACACTGAAGCTTTCTTT.

The V call is TRBV6-5, the J call TRBJ2-6; the D is unclear. V was pared by 6 bases and J by 0 bases, with 18 bases between. The CDR3 sequence is 18 residues long. Germline V gene lookup returns CDR1 MNHEY and CDR2 SVGAGI. The CDR3 coding sequence is TGTGCCAGCAGGCCCACGGAGCCCGACTCCTCTGGGGCCAACGTCCTGACTTTC. This gives the protein CASRPTEPDSSGANVLTF.

This clonotype was recorded at least ten times. The rearrangement links TRBV2 to TRBJ2-7, with 9 bases identical to TRBD1. The germline V gene has CDR1 SNHLY and CDR2 FYNNEI. Germline trimming cut 5 bases from V and 2 bases from J; bases unmatched to any gene: 7. CDR3 length: 15 amino acids. CDR3 sequence: CASSITGGETYEQYF. The CDR3 DNA follows: TGTGCCAGCAGTATAACAGGGGGCGAAACCTACGAGCAGTACTTC. The whole variable domain, filled in from reference TRBV2 and TRBJ2-7, reads EPEVTQTPSHQVTQMGQEVILRCVPISNHLYFYWYRQILGQKVEFLVSFYNNEISEKSEIFDDQFSVERPDGSNFTLKIRSTKLEDSAMYFCASSITGGETYEQYFGPGTRLTVT.

The V call is TRBV28, the J call TRBJ1-1; D perhaps matches TRBD1 (6 bases). Germline CDR1 is MDHEN and CDR2 is SYDVKM. Trimming pared 6 bases from V and 4 bases from J, leaving 18 bases between. CDR3 length: 15 residues. The CDR3 here is CASSRLWGGGTEAFF. Here the CDR3 DNA reads TGTGCCAGCAGCCGCTTGTGGGGGGGCGGCACTGAAGCTTTCTTT.